This T cell receptor (beta chain) was identified during a study of OX40 agonist ivuxolimab in advanced cancers. Sequencing was performed with immunoSEQ multiplex PCR; in TCRdb, only in-frame clones are kept and a portion is missing. The table has about 49,000 clones, 75% to 90% seen once. V dropped 10 bases and J dropped 2 bases, with 11 bases sitting between them. The CDR3 has 12 residues. CDR1 is MNHNY, CDR2 SVGAGI, per germline (reference sequence). The chain carries TRBV6-6 and TRBJ2-5, with no clear D. This TCR was recovered from an adult with an advanced solid tumor such as melanoma, head and neck, liver or kidney cancer. The input for sequencing was CD4+ or CD8+ T cells sorted from blood, taken in a trial of the OX40 agonist ivuxolimab. CDR3 residues: CATLGVQETQYF. CDR3 DNA sequence: TGTGCCACCCTTGGGGTACAAGAGACCCAGTACTTC.